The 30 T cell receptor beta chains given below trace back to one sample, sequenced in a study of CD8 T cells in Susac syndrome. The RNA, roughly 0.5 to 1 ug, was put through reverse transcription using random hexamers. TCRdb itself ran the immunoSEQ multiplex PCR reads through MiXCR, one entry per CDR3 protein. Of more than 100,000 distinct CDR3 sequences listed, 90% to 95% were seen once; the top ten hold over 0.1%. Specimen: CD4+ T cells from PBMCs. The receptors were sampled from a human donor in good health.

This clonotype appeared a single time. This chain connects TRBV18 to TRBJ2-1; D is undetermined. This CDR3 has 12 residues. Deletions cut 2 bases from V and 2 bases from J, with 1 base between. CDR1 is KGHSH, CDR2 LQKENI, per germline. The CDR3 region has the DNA TGTGCCAGCTCACCAACCTACAATGAGCAGTTCTTC. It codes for CASSPTYNEQFF.

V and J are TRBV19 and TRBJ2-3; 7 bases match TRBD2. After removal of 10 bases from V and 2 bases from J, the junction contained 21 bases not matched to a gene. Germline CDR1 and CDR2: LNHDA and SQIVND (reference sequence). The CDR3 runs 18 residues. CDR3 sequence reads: CATSGWGGRGSVTDTQYF. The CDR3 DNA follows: TGTGCCACCTCAGGGTGGGGCGGGAGAGGAAGCGTCACAGATACGCAGTATTTT.

The CDR3 nucleotides read TGTGCCAGTAGTATTAAGGGAACAGATACGCAGTATTTT. It codes for CASSIKGTDTQYF. The rearrangement joins TRBV19 to TRBJ2-3; no firm D call. The CDR3 has 13 residues. V dropped 3 bases and J dropped 3 bases, with 7 bases sitting between them. In germline, CDR1 is LNHDA, CDR2 SQIVND (reference sequence).

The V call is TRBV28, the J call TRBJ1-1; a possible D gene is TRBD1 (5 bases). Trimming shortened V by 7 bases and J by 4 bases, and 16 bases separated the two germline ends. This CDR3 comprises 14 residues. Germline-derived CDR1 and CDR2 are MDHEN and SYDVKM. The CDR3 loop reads CASNGGDAITEAFF. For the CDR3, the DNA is TGTGCCAGCAACGGGGGAGATGCGATCACTGAAGCTTTCTTT.

This chain's CDR3 is CASSLAEERANVLTF. The CDR3 coding sequence is TGTGCCAGCAGCTTAGCGGAGGAAAGGGCCAACGTCCTGACTTTC. J is TRBJ2-6 and V is TRBV7-9; D is possibly TRBD2 (5 bases). The CDR3 extends over 15 amino acids. Per germline, CDR1 SEHNR and CDR2 FQNEAQ (reference sequence). V lost 0 bases, J lost 5 bases, and 8 bases lay in between.

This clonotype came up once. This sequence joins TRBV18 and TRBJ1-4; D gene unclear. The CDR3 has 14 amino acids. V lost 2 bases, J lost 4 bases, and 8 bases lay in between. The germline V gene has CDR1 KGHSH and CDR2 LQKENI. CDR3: CASSPDGFNEKLFF. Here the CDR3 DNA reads TGTGCCAGCTCACCAGATGGATTTAATGAAAAACTGTTTTTT.

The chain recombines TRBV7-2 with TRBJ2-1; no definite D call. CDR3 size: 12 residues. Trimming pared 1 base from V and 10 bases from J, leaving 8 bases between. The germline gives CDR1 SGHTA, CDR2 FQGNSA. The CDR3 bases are TGTGCCAGCAGCTTAGAACTCCGAGAGCAGTTCTTC. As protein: CASSLELREQFF.

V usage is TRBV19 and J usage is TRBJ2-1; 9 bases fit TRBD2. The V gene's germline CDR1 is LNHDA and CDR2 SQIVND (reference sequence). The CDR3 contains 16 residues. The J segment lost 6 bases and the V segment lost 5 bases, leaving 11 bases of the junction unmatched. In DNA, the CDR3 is TGTGCCAGTAGTCTGGGGCTAGCGGGAATGGTCAATGAGCAGTTCTTC. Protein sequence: CASSLGLAGMVNEQFF.

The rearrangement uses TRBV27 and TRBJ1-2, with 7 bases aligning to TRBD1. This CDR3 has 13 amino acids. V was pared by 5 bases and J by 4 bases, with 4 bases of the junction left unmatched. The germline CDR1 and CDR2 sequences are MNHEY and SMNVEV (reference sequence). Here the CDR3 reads CASSPGQTYGYTF. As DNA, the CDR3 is TGTGCCAGCAGTCCGGGACAGACCTATGGCTACACCTTC.

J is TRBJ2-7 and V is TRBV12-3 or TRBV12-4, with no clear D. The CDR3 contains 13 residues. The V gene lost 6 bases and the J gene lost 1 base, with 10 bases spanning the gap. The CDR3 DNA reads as TGTGCCAGCAGCGCGACTGTATCCTACGAGCAGTACTTC. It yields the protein CASSATVSYEQYF.

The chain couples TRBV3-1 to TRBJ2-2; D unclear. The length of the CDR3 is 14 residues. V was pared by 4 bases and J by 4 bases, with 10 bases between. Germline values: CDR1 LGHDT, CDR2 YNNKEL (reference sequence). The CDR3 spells CASSLQAVTGELFF. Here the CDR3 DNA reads TGTGCCAGCAGCCTGCAGGCGGTCACCGGGGAGCTGTTTTTT.

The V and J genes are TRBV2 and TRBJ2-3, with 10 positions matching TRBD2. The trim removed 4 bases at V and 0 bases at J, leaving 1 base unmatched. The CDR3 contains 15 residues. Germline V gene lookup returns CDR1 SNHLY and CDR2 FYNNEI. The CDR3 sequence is CASSGTSGSTDTQYF. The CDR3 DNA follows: TGTGCCAGCAGTGGGACTAGCGGCAGCACAGATACGCAGTATTTT.

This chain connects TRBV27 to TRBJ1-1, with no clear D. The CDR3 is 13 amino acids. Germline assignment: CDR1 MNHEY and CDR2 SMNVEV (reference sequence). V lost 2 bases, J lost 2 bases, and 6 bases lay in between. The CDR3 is CASSLVVNTEAFF. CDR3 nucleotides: TGTGCCAGCAGTTTAGTGGTCAACACTGAAGCTTTCTTT.

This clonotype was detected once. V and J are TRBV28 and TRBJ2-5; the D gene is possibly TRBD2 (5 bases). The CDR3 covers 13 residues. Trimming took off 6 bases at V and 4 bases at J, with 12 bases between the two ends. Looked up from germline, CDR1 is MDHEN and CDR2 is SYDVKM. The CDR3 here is CASRSGLAETQYF. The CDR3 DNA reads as TGTGCCAGCAGGTCAGGACTCGCAGAGACCCAGTACTTC.

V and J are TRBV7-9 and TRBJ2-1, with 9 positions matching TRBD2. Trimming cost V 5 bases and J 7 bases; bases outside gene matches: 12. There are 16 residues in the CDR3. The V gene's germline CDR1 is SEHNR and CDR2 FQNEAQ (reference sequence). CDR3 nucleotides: TGTGCCAGCAGCCCTACTAGCGGGCCTCTCCTTAATGAGCAGTTCTTC. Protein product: CASSPTSGPLLNEQFF.

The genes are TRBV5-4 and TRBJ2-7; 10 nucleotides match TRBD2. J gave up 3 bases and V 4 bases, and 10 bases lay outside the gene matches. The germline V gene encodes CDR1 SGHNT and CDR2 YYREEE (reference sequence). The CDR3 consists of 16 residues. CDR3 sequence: CASSPRASGSLYEQYF. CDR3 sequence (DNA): TGTGCCAGCAGCCCCCGGGCTAGCGGGAGTCTCTACGAGCAGTACTTC.

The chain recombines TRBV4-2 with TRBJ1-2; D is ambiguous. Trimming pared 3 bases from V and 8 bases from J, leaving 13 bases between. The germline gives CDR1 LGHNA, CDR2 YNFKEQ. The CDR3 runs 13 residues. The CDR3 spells CASSQAQMGGYTF. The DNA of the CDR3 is TGTGCCAGCAGCCAGGCCCAAATGGGGGGCTACACCTTC.

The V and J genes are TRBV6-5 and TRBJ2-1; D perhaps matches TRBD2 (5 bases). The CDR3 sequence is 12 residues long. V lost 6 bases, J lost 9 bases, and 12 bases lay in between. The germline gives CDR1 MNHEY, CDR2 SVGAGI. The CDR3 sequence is CASRPRRGEQFF. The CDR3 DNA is TGTGCCAGCAGACCTCGACGGGGTGAGCAGTTCTTC.

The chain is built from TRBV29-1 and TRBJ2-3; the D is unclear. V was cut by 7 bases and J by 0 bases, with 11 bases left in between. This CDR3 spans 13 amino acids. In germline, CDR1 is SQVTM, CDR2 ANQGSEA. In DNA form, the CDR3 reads TGCAGCGCCTACTCGGACAGCACAGATACGCAGTATTTT. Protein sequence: CSAYSDSTDTQYF.

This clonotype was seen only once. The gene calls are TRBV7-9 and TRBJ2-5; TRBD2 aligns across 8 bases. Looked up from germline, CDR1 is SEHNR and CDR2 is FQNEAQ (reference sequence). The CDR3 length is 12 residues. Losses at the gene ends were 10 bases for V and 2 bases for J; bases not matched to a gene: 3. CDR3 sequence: CATGGRQETQYF. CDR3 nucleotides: TGTGCCACGGGGGGGCGGCAAGAGACCCAGTACTTC.

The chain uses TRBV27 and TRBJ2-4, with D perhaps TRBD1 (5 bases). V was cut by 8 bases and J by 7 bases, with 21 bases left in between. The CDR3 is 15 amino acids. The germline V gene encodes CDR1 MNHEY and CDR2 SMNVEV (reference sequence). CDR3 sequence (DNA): TGTGCCAGCCTACCCCTGGGCCAAGGGGCCAACATTCAGTACTTC. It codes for CASLPLGQGANIQYF.

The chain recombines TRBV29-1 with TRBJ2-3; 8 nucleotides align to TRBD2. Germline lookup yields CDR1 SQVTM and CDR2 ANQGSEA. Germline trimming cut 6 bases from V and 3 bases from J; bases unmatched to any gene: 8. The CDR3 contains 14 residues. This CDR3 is CSVSGSVGTDTQYF. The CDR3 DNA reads TGCAGCGTGAGCGGGAGCGTTGGGACAGATACGCAGTATTTT.

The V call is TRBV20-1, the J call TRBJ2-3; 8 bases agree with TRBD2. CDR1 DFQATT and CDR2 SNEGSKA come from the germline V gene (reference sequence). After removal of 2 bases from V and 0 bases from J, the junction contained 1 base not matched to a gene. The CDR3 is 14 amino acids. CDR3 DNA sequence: TGCAGTGCTAGAATAGCGGGAAGCACAGATACGCAGTATTTT. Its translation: CSARIAGSTDTQYF.

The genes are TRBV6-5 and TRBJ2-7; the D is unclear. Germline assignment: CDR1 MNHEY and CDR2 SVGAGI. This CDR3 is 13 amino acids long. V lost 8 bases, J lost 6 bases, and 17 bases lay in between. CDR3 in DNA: TGTGCCAGCGGATACGGCGTTCCTGCCGAGCAGTACTTC. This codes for CASGYGVPAEQYF.

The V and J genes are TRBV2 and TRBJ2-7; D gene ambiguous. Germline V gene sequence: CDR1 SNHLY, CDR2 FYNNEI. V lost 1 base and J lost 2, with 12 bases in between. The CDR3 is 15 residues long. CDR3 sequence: CASSEGRGDTYEQYF. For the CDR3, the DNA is TGTGCCAGCAGTGAAGGACGCGGAGACACCTACGAGCAGTACTTC.

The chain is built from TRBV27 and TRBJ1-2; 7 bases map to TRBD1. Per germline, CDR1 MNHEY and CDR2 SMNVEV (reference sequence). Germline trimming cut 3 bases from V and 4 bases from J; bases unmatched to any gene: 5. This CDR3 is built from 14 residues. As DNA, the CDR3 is TGTGCCAGCAGTTTTGGAGGGGGCGTCTATGGCTACACCTTC. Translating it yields CASSFGGGVYGYTF.

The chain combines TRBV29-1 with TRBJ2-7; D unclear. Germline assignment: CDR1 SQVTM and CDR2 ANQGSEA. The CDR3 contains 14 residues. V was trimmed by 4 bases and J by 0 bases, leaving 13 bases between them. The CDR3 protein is CSVGLQASSYEQYF. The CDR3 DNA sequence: TGCAGCGTTGGTCTCCAGGCCAGCTCCTACGAGCAGTACTTC.

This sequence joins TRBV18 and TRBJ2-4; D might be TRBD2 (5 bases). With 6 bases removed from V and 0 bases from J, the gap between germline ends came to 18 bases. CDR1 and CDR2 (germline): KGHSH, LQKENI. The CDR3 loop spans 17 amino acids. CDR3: CASSPMGAALAKNIQYF. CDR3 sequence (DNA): TGTGCCAGCTCGCCTATGGGAGCCGCGCTAGCCAAAAACATTCAGTACTTC.

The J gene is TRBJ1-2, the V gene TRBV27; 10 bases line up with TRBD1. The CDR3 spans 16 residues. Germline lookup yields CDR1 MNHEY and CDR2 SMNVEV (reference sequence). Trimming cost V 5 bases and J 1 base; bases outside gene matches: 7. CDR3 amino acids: CASSPDRGPLNYGYTF. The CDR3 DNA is TGTGCCAGCAGTCCCGACAGGGGGCCTCTTAACTATGGCTACACCTTC.

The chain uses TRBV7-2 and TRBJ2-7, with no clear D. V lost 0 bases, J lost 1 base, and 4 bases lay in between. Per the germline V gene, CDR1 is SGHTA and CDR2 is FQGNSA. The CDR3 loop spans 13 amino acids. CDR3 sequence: CASSLAASYEQYF. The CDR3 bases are TGTGCCAGCAGCTTAGCGGCATCCTACGAGCAGTACTTC. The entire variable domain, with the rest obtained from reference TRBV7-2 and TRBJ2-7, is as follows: GAGVSQSPSNKVTEKGKDVELRCDPISGHTALYWYRQSLGQGLEFLIYFQGNSAPDKSGLPSDRFSAERTGGSVSTLTIQRTQQEDSAVYLCASSLAASYEQYFGPGTRLTVT.